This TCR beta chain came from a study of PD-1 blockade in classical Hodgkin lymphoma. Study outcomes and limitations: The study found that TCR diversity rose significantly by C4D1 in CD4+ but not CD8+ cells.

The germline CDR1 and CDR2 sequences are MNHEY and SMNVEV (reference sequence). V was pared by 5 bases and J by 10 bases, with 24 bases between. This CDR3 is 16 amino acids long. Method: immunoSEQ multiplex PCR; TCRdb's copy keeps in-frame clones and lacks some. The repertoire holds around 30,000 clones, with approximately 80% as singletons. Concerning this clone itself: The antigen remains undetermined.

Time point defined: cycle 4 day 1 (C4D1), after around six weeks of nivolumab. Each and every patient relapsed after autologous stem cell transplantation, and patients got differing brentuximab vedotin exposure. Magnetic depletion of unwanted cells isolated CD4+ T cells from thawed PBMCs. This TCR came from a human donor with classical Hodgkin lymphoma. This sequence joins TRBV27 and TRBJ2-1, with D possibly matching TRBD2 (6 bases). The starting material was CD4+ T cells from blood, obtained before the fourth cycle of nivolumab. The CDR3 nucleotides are TGTGCCAGCAGTCTAAGGGCGGGGCGAGAGAGTCGAGAGCAGTTCTTC. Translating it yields CASSLRAGRESREQFF.